Shown below are 25 T cell receptor beta chains from a single sample sequenced in a study of circulating and synovial CD4+ cells in juvenile arthritis (dated by TCRdb to between 2014 and 2016). Preparation of the library involved the immunoSEQ multiplex PCR assay. The clones in this table, taken by TCRdb from immuneACCESS, are in-frame only. Not every clone is retained; where verified, under half of the shortfall comes from an unresolved V gene, and the cause of the rest is unknown. In all, the sample holds under 35,000 clones, and around 95% of those were seen once. The top ten constitute about 0.19% of the sample. The sample taken for sequencing was CD4+ T cells from blood. The receptor source for this set is a human donor with juvenile idiopathic arthritis.

The chain employs TRBV9 and TRBJ2-7; 10 bases match TRBD2. Germline values: CDR1 SGDLS, CDR2 YYNGEE. CDR3 length: 14 residues. V dropped 3 bases and J dropped 5; count of bases not matched to a gene: 5. This CDR3 reads CASSEGTSAHEQYF. CDR3 nucleotide sequence: TGTGCCAGCAGCGAAGGGACTAGCGCCCACGAGCAGTACTTC.

The chain uses TRBV6-1 and TRBJ2-1, with D unclear. In germline, CDR1 is MNHNS, CDR2 SASEGT. CDR3 size: 13 residues. Trimming shortened V by 7 bases and J by 15 bases, and 22 bases separated the two germline ends. CDR3 sequence reads: CASNIAGTPATFF. CDR3 bases: TGTGCCAGCAACATAGCTGGCACTCCGGCCACGTTCTTC.

V and J are TRBV4-1 and TRBJ1-5; 7 bases fit TRBD1. The CDR3 runs to 15 residues. V was clipped by 3 bases and J by 3 bases; unmatched bases: 5. Germline CDR1 and CDR2: MGHRA and YSYEKL. CDR3 nucleotides: TGCGCCAGCAGCCAGGGGGACAGCCCCAATCAGCCCCAGCATTTT. This gives the protein CASSQGDSPNQPQHF.

The rearrangement uses TRBV7-8 and TRBJ2-7; possible D gene TRBD2, 6 bases. Germline CDR1 is SGHVS and CDR2 is FQNEAQ. The CDR3 extends over 13 amino acids. The V gene lost 5 bases and the J gene lost 7 bases, with 15 bases spanning the gap. As DNA, the CDR3 is TGTGCCAGCAGCCTCGGGACCGCGGGGGAGCAGTACTTC. It codes for CASSLGTAGEQYF.

The rearrangement links TRBV5-4 to TRBJ2-1; D uncertain. The CDR3 covers 16 residues. V was clipped by 0 bases and J by 6 bases, with 16 bases between them. Germline loops: CDR1 SGHNT, CDR2 YYREEE (reference sequence). The CDR3 nucleotides read TGTGCCAGCAGCTTGGGCACGTCCGCCTCTATCAATGAGCAGTTCTTC. Residues: CASSLGTSASINEQFF. Supplemented by reference TRBV5-4 and TRBJ2-1, the full variable domain reads ETGVTQSPTHLIKTRGQQVTLRCSSQSGHNTVSWYQQALGQGPQFIFQYYREEENGRGNFPPRFSGLQFPNYSSELNVNALELDDSALYLCASSLGTSASINEQFFGPGTRLTVL.

The count of this clone is one. This chain joins TRBV4-1 and TRBJ2-7; the D gene is possibly TRBD1 (5 bases). Trimming left V 2 bases short and J 4 bases short, with 12 bases between. This CDR3 is built from 14 residues. CDR1 is MGHRA and CDR2 is YSYEKL in the germline V gene. The CDR3 DNA sequence: TGCGCCAGCAGCCAACCGACAGCAGGGTACGAGCAGTACTTC. Translated: CASSQPTAGYEQYF.

In its sample, this clone was seen once. This chain connects TRBV13 to TRBJ1-1; 9 bases line up with TRBD1. V trimming: 3 bases; J trimming: 7 bases; junction bases outside the gene matches: 6. This CDR3 comprises 14 residues. Germline V gene data show CDR1 as PRHDT and CDR2 as FYEKMQ (reference sequence). The CDR3 here is CASSFWTGASEAFF. CDR3 in DNA: TGTGCCAGCAGCTTCTGGACAGGGGCAAGTGAAGCTTTCTTT.

This chain links TRBV5-5 with TRBJ2-7; the match to TRBD1 covers 8 bases. V shed 4 bases, J shed 1 base, and the junction held 10 bases outside the gene matches. The germline V gene encodes CDR1 SGHKS and CDR2 YYEKEE (reference sequence). The CDR3 consists of 16 residues. Written as DNA, the CDR3 is TGTGCCAGCAGCGGAGGACAGGGTATTGGGTCCTACGAGCAGTACTTC. Its protein is CASSGGQGIGSYEQYF.

This rearrangement joins TRBV6-5 to TRBJ2-3; 13 nucleotides align to TRBD2. The CDR3 spans 16 residues. Germline V CDR1 and CDR2: MNHEY, SVGAGI. The J segment lost 5 bases and the V segment lost 2 bases, leaving 4 bases of the junction unmatched. CDR3 sequence reads: CASSYQLAGGGDTQYF. For the CDR3, the DNA is TGTGCCAGCAGTTACCAACTAGCGGGAGGGGGAGATACGCAGTATTTT.

The rearrangement links TRBV28 to TRBJ1-3; 9 bases agree with TRBD1. Germline V lookup: CDR1 MDHEN, CDR2 SYDVKM. Trimming took 6 bases from V and 5 from J; bases not matched to a gene: 2. The CDR3 contains 13 residues. The DNA for the CDR3 is TGTGCCAGCAGGACAGGGGGGCGAAACACCATATATTTT. Protein sequence: CASRTGGRNTIYF. Complete variable domain (other parts from reference TRBV28 and TRBJ1-3): DVKVTQSSRYLVKRTGEKVFLECVQDMDHENMFWYRQDPGLGLRLIYFSYDVKMKEKGDIPEGYSVSREKKERFSLILESASTNQTSMYLCASRTGGRNTIYFGEGSWLTVV.

Turning to this clone: One junction end does not reproduce the germline sequence, and a read error may be involved. This chain connects TRBV4-1 to TRBJ2-7; D possibly corresponds to TRBD1 (6 bases). The CDR3 runs 15 residues. Germline values: CDR1 MGHRA, CDR2 YSYEKL. CDR3 sequence reads: CASSQGGLTSHEQYF. CDR3 DNA: TGCGCCAGCAGCCAAGGGGGGCTAACCTCCCACGAGCAGTACTTC.

This rearrangement joins TRBV6-5 to TRBJ2-2; D is ambiguous. The CDR3 is 15 amino acids. The V end lost 5 bases, the J end lost 4 bases, and 14 bases lay between the germline ends. Germline lookup yields CDR1 MNHEY and CDR2 SVGAGI. The chain's CDR3 is CASSTRAAATGELFF. CDR3 in DNA: TGTGCCAGCAGTACGCGCGCCGCGGCCACCGGGGAGCTGTTTTTT.

V and J are TRBV7-2 and TRBJ2-1; 9 bases are a match to TRBD2. Germline V gives CDR1 SGHTA, CDR2 FQGNSA. The V gene end was trimmed by 3 bases and the J gene end by 6 bases; junction bases not matched to a gene: 3. CDR3 length equals 14 residues. The CDR3 DNA reads as TGTGCCAGCAGCTTGCGGGGGGGTCTCAATGAGCAGTTCTTC. Its protein product is CASSLRGGLNEQFF. The variable domain in full, completed from reference TRBV7-2 and TRBJ2-1, reads GAGVSQSPSNKVTEKGKDVELRCDPISGHTALYWYRQSLGQGLEFLIYFQGNSAPDKSGLPSDRFSAERTGGSVSTLTIQRTQQEDSAVYLCASSLRGGLNEQFFGPGTRLTVL.

V gene TRBV10-3 combines with J gene TRBJ2-3; TRBD1 matches at 9 bases. Germline V gene sequence: CDR1 ENHRY, CDR2 SYGVKD. V was clipped by 6 bases and J by 7 bases; unmatched bases: 2. The CDR3 has 12 amino acids. The CDR3 DNA sequence: TGTGCCATCAGGGGGACAGGGAATACGCAGTATTTT. It is translated as CAIRGTGNTQYF.

This chain uses TRBV19 with TRBJ1-4; TRBD1 matches 9 bases. V shed 1 base, J shed 8 bases, and the junction held 5 bases outside the gene matches. CDR3 length equals 15 residues. Germline V gene sequence: CDR1 LNHDA, CDR2 SQIVND (reference sequence). The CDR3 nucleotides read TGTGCCAGTAGTATAGGCGGCGGACAGGGGGAAAAACTGTTTTTT. Residues: CASSIGGGQGEKLFF. The full variable domain, with the rest looked up from reference TRBV19 and TRBJ1-4, is DGGITQSPKYLFRKEGQNVTLSCEQNLNHDAMYWYRQDPGQGLRLIYYSQIVNDFQKGDIAEGYSVSREKKESFPLTVTSAQKNPTAFYLCASSIGGGQGEKLFFGSGTQLSVL.

The gene calls are TRBV6-5 and TRBJ1-2, with D tentatively TRBD1 (5 bases). CDR3 length: 15 amino acids. Germline CDR1 and CDR2: MNHEY and SVGAGI. Trimming stripped 0 bases from V and 4 bases from J, with 12 bases between. The CDR3 loop reads CASSYSAGRSYGYTF. CDR3 DNA: TGTGCCAGCAGTTACTCCGCGGGACGGTCCTATGGCTACACCTTC.

V is TRBV20-1 and J is TRBJ2-3; maybe TRBD1 (5 bases). The CDR3 covers 11 residues. V lost 8 bases and J 8 bases, leaving 14 bases between the germline ends. CDR1 and CDR2 (germline): DFQATT, SNEGSKA (reference sequence). The CDR3 region is CSSQGLGTQYF. In nucleotides, the CDR3 is TGCAGTTCGCAGGGTCTTGGTACGCAGTATTTT.

The V gene is TRBV28, the J gene TRBJ2-1; 12 bases line up with TRBD2. The CDR3 is 17 residues long. Germline V CDR1 and CDR2: MDHEN, SYDVKM. V shed 6 bases and J 7 bases; nucleotides not matched to a gene: 13. CDR3: CASSYLLAGGTKNEQFF. The CDR3 DNA follows: TGTGCCAGCAGCTATCTGCTAGCGGGAGGGACTAAGAATGAGCAGTTCTTC.

The V gene is TRBV30, the J gene TRBJ1-2; a possible D gene is TRBD1 (6 bases). The CDR3 is 12 residues long. Trimming stripped 3 bases from V and 14 bases from J, with 19 bases between. Germline CDR1 GTSNPN, CDR2 SVGIG (reference sequence). The CDR3 loop reads CAWSQGQPRSTF. The CDR3 DNA is TGTGCCTGGAGCCAGGGGCAGCCCAGAAGTACCTTC.

The table lists this clone with a count of one. The chain is built from TRBV28 and TRBJ2-7, with 9 positions matching TRBD2. The CDR3 is 15 amino acids. V trimming: 7 bases; J trimming: 2 bases; junction bases outside the gene matches: 9. Germline V gene data show CDR1 as MDHEN and CDR2 as SYDVKM. The CDR3 reads CASTSPAGGAYEQYF. The CDR3 DNA reads TGTGCCAGCACCTCTCCGGCGGGGGGGGCCTACGAGCAGTACTTC.

This rearrangement joins TRBV18 to TRBJ2-3; 7 bases line up with TRBD1. From germline, CDR1 is KGHSH and CDR2 LQKENI. The CDR3 sequence is 15 residues long. Unmatched junction bases numbered 6, after V lost 6 bases and J lost 0 bases. The CDR3 DNA reads as TGTGCCAGCTCCACAAGGACAGGTAGCACAGATACGCAGTATTTT. Its translation: CASSTRTGSTDTQYF. The full variable domain, with the rest looked up from reference TRBV18 and TRBJ2-3, is NAGVMQNPRHLVRRRGQEARLRCSPMKGHSHVYWYRQLPEEGLKFMVYLQKENIIDESGMPKERFSAEFPKEGPSILRIQQVVRGDSAAYFCASSTRTGSTDTQYFGPGTRLTVL.

This clone was picked up one time. This sequence joins TRBV11-2 and TRBJ2-1; maybe TRBD2 (6 bases). Per germline, CDR1 SGHAT and CDR2 FQNNGV. Trimming took off 6 bases at V and 5 bases at J, with 17 bases between the two ends. This CDR3 has 15 amino acids. DNA for the CDR3: TGTGCCAGCAGGGGTATAACGGGAGTACACAATGAGCAGTTCTTC. Residues: CASRGITGVHNEQFF.

V and J are TRBV7-8 and TRBJ2-1; 12 bases map to TRBD2. CDR1 SGHVS and CDR2 FQNEAQ come from the germline V gene. CDR3 length equals 16 residues. V was pared by 5 bases and J by 5 bases, with 7 bases of the junction left unmatched. CDR3 nucleotides: TGTGCCAGCAGCGCCCCGGGACTAGCGGGCCACAATGAGCAGTTCTTC. This gives the protein CASSAPGLAGHNEQFF.

The rearrangement links TRBV11-2 to TRBJ1-1; the D gene is possibly TRBD1 (5 bases). The V end lost 0 bases, the J end lost 4 bases, and 15 bases lay between the germline ends. The CDR3 length is 16 residues. CDR1 and CDR2 from the germline V gene are SGHAT and FQNNGV. The CDR3 is CASSLEGGRGGTEAFF. The CDR3 bases are TGTGCCAGCAGCTTAGAGGGGGGTCGCGGGGGCACTGAAGCTTTCTTT.

The rearrangement uses TRBV6-5 and TRBJ2-7, with D maybe TRBD1 (5 bases). Between the trimmed V and J ends, which lost 8 bases and 5 bases, there was a span of 19 bases. This CDR3 is 14 amino acids long. CDR1 is MNHEY and CDR2 is SVGAGI in the germline V gene. DNA of the CDR3: TGTGCCAGCGGTAGGGGTGGGGCTCGGAACGAGCAGTACTTC. Translation gives CASGRGGARNEQYF.